The clone carrying this T cell receptor (beta chain) came up a few times. The CDR3 covers 15 residues. Germline V CDR1 and CDR2: MNHNS, SASEGT. With 2 bases clipped from V and 7 bases from J, the junction kept 5 bases outside the gene matches. These data originate in a study of beta chain features in type 1 diabetes. Every isolated RNA sample was fully reverse transcribed, so sequencing captured expressed TCRB transcripts. Profiled with immunoSEQ multiplex PCR; TCRdb holds only in-frame clones, not every one. The table lists some 19,000 clones, about 53% of them singletons, with about 0.4% in the top ten.

Sample: stem cell memory CD4+ T cells from blood. The J gene is TRBJ1-5, the V gene TRBV6-1; 10 nucleotides agree with TRBD1. The TCR was taken from a young man in good health. The CDR3 bases are TGTGCCAGCAGTGAAATGGGACAGGGGTTCCAGCCCCAGCATTTT. Translated: CASSEMGQGFQPQHF.